Listed here are 15 T cell receptor beta chains from one sample, sequenced in a study of T cells in Graves' hyperthyroidism and ophthalmopathy. The TCR beta CDR3 regions underwent amplification using RNA transcripts as the source. An initial round of RT-PCR targeting the TCR CDR3 relied on the HTBI primer set. TCRdb reprocessed the multiplex PCR reads with MiXCR, giving one entry per CDR3 protein. The table has 95,000 to 110,000 distinct CDR3 sequences, approximately 48% seen once. The sample comprised blood. The receptor source for this set is a man aged 35-49 years with Graves' hyperthyroidism.

The table lists this clonotype with many counts. The V gene is TRBV15, the J gene TRBJ2-7; the D gene is possibly TRBD2 (5 bases). In germline, CDR1 is LNHNV, CDR2 YYDKDF (reference sequence). V lost 0 bases to trimming and J lost 5 bases, with 14 bases between them. The CDR3 spans 15 residues. CDR3 DNA sequence: TGTGCCACCAGCAGAGATAATAAAGGAGCGGACGAGCAGTACTTC. The encoded protein is CATSRDNKGADEQYF.

The chain uses TRBV10-2 and TRBJ2-7; D unclear. The CDR3 covers 14 residues. The V and J ends lost 2 bases and 7 bases respectively, with 15 bases between them. Per germline, CDR1 WSHSY and CDR2 SAAADI. CDR3: CASSEPSRSTEQYF. CDR3 DNA sequence: TGCGCCAGCAGTGAGCCGTCCCGCAGTACAGAGCAGTACTTC.

This clonotype was counted at least ten times. This chain joins TRBV7-9 and TRBJ1-1, with no clear D. This CDR3 is 11 amino acids long. V dropped 4 bases and J dropped 7 bases, with 7 bases sitting between them. Germline V lookup: CDR1 SEHNR, CDR2 FQNEAQ (reference sequence). In nucleotides, the CDR3 is TGTGCCAGCAGCTCAACTTTTGAAGCTTTCTTT. Its translation: CASSSTFEAFF.

The rearrangement uses TRBV20-1 and TRBJ1-6; a possible D gene is TRBD1 (5 bases). The CDR3 has 16 amino acids. Trimming pared 3 bases from V and 7 bases from J, leaving 19 bases between. Germline-derived CDR1 and CDR2 are DFQATT and SNEGSKA (reference sequence). The CDR3 bases are TGCAGTGCTAGTGATCGGGACCACATCTTAAATTCACCCCTCCACTTT. Amino acids: CSASDRDHILNSPLHF.

Worth noting for this clonotype: A much larger clonotype is one base distant, so this may be a read error. This rearrangement joins TRBV6-4 to TRBJ2-2; D may be TRBD2 (6 bases). CDR3 length: 14 amino acids. The V end was cut by 8 bases, the J end by 6 bases, with 16 bases between. Germline assignment: CDR1 MRHNA and CDR2 SNTAGT. CDR3 protein: CASAFREDPGELFF. The CDR3 DNA reads TGTGCCAGCGCTTTCAGGGAGGATCCCGGGGAGCTGTTTTTT.

This clonotype was observed many times. The CDR3 bases are TGTGCCAGTAGTCCCGACGCCAGTCGTAGCTATGGCTACACCTTC. This gives the protein CASSPDASRSYGYTF. The rearrangement links TRBV19 to TRBJ1-2; no clear D gene. V gave up 5 bases and J gave up 4 bases, with 17 bases separating them. The germline V gene encodes CDR1 LNHDA and CDR2 SQIVND (reference sequence). This CDR3 is built from 15 residues.

This clonotype showed up just a few times. The DNA of the CDR3 is TGTGCCTGGAGTGCAGGCAGCCCGGAGACCCAGTACTTC. It translates to CAWSAGSPETQYF. V gene TRBV30 combines with J gene TRBJ2-5; no reliable D call. The germline V and J ends were trimmed by 1 base and 5 bases, with 11 bases remaining between them. This CDR3 comprises 13 residues. From germline, CDR1 is GTSNPN and CDR2 SVGIG (reference sequence).

Comment on this clonotype: The DNA is left out, because the CDR3 cannot be placed on it with certainty; the CDR3 is given as TCRdb lists it. V usage is TRBV7-6 and J usage is TRBJ1-3; the table gives TRBD1 as D, unverified against the DNA. Inclusive of both ends, the CDR3 amounts to 21 amino acids. Looked up from germline, CDR1 is SGHVS and CDR2 is FNYEAQ. CDR3 residues: CASSEPQGYGYTFGSGTTIYF.

The chain carries TRBV24-1 and TRBJ1-5; 7 bases agree with TRBD1. CDR3 length equals 14 residues. V gave up 6 bases and J gave up 7 bases; unmatched junction bases: 8. Per germline, CDR1 KGHDR and CDR2 SFDVKD. In DNA, the CDR3 is TGTGCCACCAGTCCGGGACAGTCCCGACAGCCCCAGCATTTT. Protein sequence: CATSPGQSRQPQHF.

This clonotype was observed a few times. A much larger clone lies a single base off, so this may be a read error. DNA of the CDR3: TGTGCCAGCAGGAGACTAGCGGGAGGGGTGGAGACCCAGTACTTC. Protein sequence: CASRRLAGGVETQYF. The chain recombines TRBV2 with TRBJ2-5; TRBD2 matches 14 bases. Germline values: CDR1 SNHLY, CDR2 FYNNEI. Trimming removed 6 bases from V and 5 bases from J; junction bases left unmatched: 5. The CDR3 runs to 15 residues.

This clonotype was seen ten or more times. The rearrangement links TRBV20-1 to TRBJ2-7; perhaps TRBD1 as D (5 bases). Per the germline V gene, CDR1 is DFQATT and CDR2 is SNEGSKA (reference sequence). V was trimmed by 0 bases and J by 6 bases, leaving 15 bases between them. This CDR3 region has 14 residues. The CDR3 DNA reads TGCAGTGCTAGAGATCAAGGATCTGGGGCCGAGCAGTACTTC. It is translated as CSARDQGSGAEQYF.

A few counts support this clonotype. This sequence joins TRBV30 and TRBJ1-2; D remains unclear. The CDR3 length is 13 residues. CDR1 GTSNPN and CDR2 SVGIG come from the germline V gene (reference sequence). V was cut by 3 bases and J by 2 bases, with 10 bases left in between. CDR3 in amino acids: CAWSLDGNYGYTF. The CDR3, as DNA: TGTGCCTGGAGCCTAGACGGCAACTATGGCTACACCTTC.

The chain uses TRBV20-1 and TRBJ1-2; D ambiguous. Germline loops: CDR1 DFQATT, CDR2 SNEGSKA (reference sequence). CDR3 length: 13 residues. V was trimmed by 5 bases and J by 4 bases, leaving 14 bases between them. In DNA form, the CDR3 reads TGCAGTGCTTACCATCTGGGAGGCTATGGCTACACCTTC. This translates into CSAYHLGGYGYTF.

The CDR3 region is CSADGRGTEDTQYF. CDR3 bases: TGCAGTGCTGACGGGCGGGGTACGGAAGATACGCAGTATTTT. This rearrangement joins TRBV20-1 to TRBJ2-3, with a possible D match to TRBD2 (6 bases). Germline loops: CDR1 DFQATT, CDR2 SNEGSKA (reference sequence). V gave up 5 bases and J gave up 5 bases, with 17 bases separating them. The CDR3 is made up of 14 amino acids.

In its sample, this clonotype was seen many times. The genes are TRBV19 and TRBJ2-5; possible D gene TRBD1, 6 bases. The CDR3 contains 14 residues. Per the germline V gene, CDR1 is LNHDA and CDR2 is SQIVND (reference sequence). V dropped 7 bases and J dropped 5 bases, with 17 bases sitting between them. The CDR3 region is CASKKQGRGETQYF. Here the CDR3 DNA reads TGTGCCAGTAAGAAACAGGGTCGAGGGGAGACCCAGTACTTC. Supplemented by reference TRBV19 and TRBJ2-5, the full variable domain reads DGGITQSPKYLFRKEGQNVTLSCEQNLNHDAMYWYRQDPGQGLRLIYYSQIVNDFQKGDIAEGYSVSREKKESFPLTVTSAQKNPTAFYLCASKKQGRGETQYFGPGTRLLVL.